The count of the clone carrying this T cell receptor (beta chain) is one. Antigen unknown. The record originates from a study of cytomegalovirus exposure and HLA in healthy donors. Study details: HLA-typed donors contributed approximately 86 million unique TCRs, which were held in an early data release. In terms of ancestry, the Caucasian-associated cluster contained 81% of the approximately 430 genotyped donors. Findings of the study overall: Later analysis reportedly placed an Asian-associated ancestry cluster below the roughly 690-donor mean in N-insertions. The records held CMV serostatus as the only immune exposure information.

The CDR3 is 15 residues long. J lost 5 bases, V lost 4 bases, and 5 bases had no gene match. CDR1 is SGHAT and CDR2 is FQDESV in the germline V gene (reference sequence). The PCR made use of 60 Vbeta and 13 Jbeta primers. Repertoires were generated with immunoSEQ multiplex PCR, while TCRdb's copy carries only in-frame clones and drops some. The sample holds about 110,000 clones, around three quarters seen once. The sequenced sample was PBMCs. The J gene is TRBJ2-1, the V gene TRBV11-1; 10 positions match TRBD2. The clonotype was recovered from a woman aged 18-35 years in good health and CMV-seropositive. The CDR3 here is CASSSGTSDHNEQFF. CDR3 nucleotides: TGTGCCAGCAGCTCCGGGACTAGCGACCACAATGAGCAGTTCTTC. Using reference TRBV11-1 and TRBJ2-1 for the parts outside the CDR3, the full variable domain is EAEVAQSPRYKITEKSQAVAFWCDPISGHATLYWYRQILGQGPELLVQFQDESVVDDSQLPKDRFSAERLKGVDSTLKIQPAELGDSAMYLCASSSGTSDHNEQFFGPGTRLTVL.